This is a list of T cell receptor beta chains from one sample in a study of cytomegalovirus exposure and HLA in healthy donors. Libraries were prepared by immunoSEQ multiplex PCR; TCRdb keeps only in-frame clonotypes and omits some of them. The sample has some 190,000 clones; just over 75% are singletons. Sequenced input: PBMCs. These receptors were taken from a man in his late teens or twenties in good health and CMV-seronegative. Both conserved end residues are part of each CDR3. D genes are given only for firm matches. The size field is filled for only some rows; it gives once, few, many or a size class.

d_gene,v_gene,abundance,j_gene,CDR3nt,CDR3aa
-,TRBV5-1,-,TRBJ2-1,TGCGCCAGCAAAAGTTTAGTCTCCTACAATGAGCAGTTCTTC,CASKSLVSYNEQFF
TRBD1,TRBV25-1,-,TRBJ2-2,TGTGCCAGCAGCCTTGACCGGGACAGGGATTACACCGGGGAGCTGTTTTTT,CASSLDRDRDYTGELFF
-,TRBV4-3,-,TRBJ1-2,TGCGCCAGCAGCCAGCAGGGTTGGGGCTATGGCTACACCTTC,CASSQQGWGYGYTF
TRBD1,TRBV6-1,-,TRBJ2-7,TGTGCCAGCAGGTGGGGGACAGGGAGCTCCTACGAGCAGTACTTC,CASRWGTGSSYEQYF
TRBD1,TRBV11-3,-,TRBJ2-2,TGTGCCAGCAGCCGTGGGGGACAGTACACCGGGGAGCTGTTTTTT,CASSRGGQYTGELFF
TRBD2,TRBV9,-,TRBJ2-3,TGTGCCAGCAGCGTAATCCCAGCGGGGGCCACAGATACGCAGTATTTT,CASSVIPAGATDTQYF
-,TRBV7-9,few,TRBJ2-7,TGTGCCAGCAGCGCCATGTGGGGACTTTCGTCGGGCCCCTACGAGCAGTACTTC,CASSAMWGLSSGPYEQYF
-,TRBV15,-,TRBJ1-4,TGTGCCACCAGCAGAGATCCCTCCACTAATGAAAAACTGTTTTTT,CATSRDPSTNEKLFF
-,TRBV2,-,TRBJ2-7,TGTGCCAGCAGTGAACGACTAACAGCTTCCTACGAGCAGTACTTC,CASSERLTASYEQYF
TRBD1,TRBV19,once,TRBJ1-1,TGTGCCAGTAAGACAGGGAGCATGAACACTGAAGCTTTCTTT,CASKTGSMNTEAFF
-,TRBV27,-,TRBJ1-2,TGTGCCAGCAGTTTAGGGGGGGACGAGGTAACTATCCGACGGGGCTACACCTTC,CASSLGGDEVTIRRGYTF
-,TRBV7-6,few,TRBJ2-7,TGTGCCAGCAGCTTAGCGCAGGGTTCCGAGCAGTACTTC,CASSLAQGSEQYF
TRBD1,TRBV6-6,-,TRBJ2-7,TGTGCCAGCAGCCAGGGACAGGGGGGAGCTTTGCAGTACTTC,CASSQGQGGALQYF
-,TRBV30,few,TRBJ1-2,TGTGCCTGGAGGAAACCGGGGGGGGGCCCGGGCTATGGCTACACCTTC,CAWRKPGGGPGYGYTF
TRBD2,TRBV7-9,-,TRBJ2-1,TGTGCCAGCAGCGGTCGCGGGGGGGTGTACAATGAGCAGTTCTTC,CASSGRGGVYNEQFF
-,TRBV30,-,TRBJ2-7,TGTGCCTGGAATTACAGGGCCGAGCAGTACTTC,CAWNYRAEQYF
-,TRBV27,-,TRBJ1-1,TGTGCCAGCAGTTTTTCCCTGTGGGGGCTGGACACTGAAGCTTTCTTT,CASSFSLWGLDTEAFF
-,TRBV5-6,-,TRBJ1-2,TGTGCCAGCAGCTTGACAGGGCAAGTGGGAGGCTACACCTTC,CASSLTGQVGGYTF
TRBD1,TRBV9,-,TRBJ1-1,TGTGCCAGCAGCGTAGCCCCAACAGGGGGCGCTAAGGAAGCTTTCTTT,CASSVAPTGGAKEAFF
-,TRBV11-2,-,TRBJ2-1,TGTGCCAGCAGCTTAGTGACAGACTCCTACAATGAGCAGTTCTTC,CASSLVTDSYNEQFF
TRBD1,TRBV27,once,TRBJ1-1,TGTGCCAGCAGAAGACAGGGACGTCTGAACACTGAAGCTTTCTTT,CASRRQGRLNTEAFF
-,TRBV20-1,-,TRBJ2-5,TGCAGTGCTAGAGATCGAGTAGGGGAGTACTTC,CSARDRVGEYF
TRBD2,TRBV5-5,-,TRBJ2-5,TGTGCCAGCAGCTTGGGCGGTAGCGGGGGGGGGACCCAGTACTTC,CASSLGGSGGGTQYF
TRBD1,TRBV6-1,-,TRBJ1-6,TGTGCCAGCAGTGAAGGGGTCGACAGGGGGATGGGTTCACCCCTCCACTTT,CASSEGVDRGMGSPLHF
-,TRBV5-1,once,TRBJ2-7,TGCGCCAGCAGCTCGACCGGACAGAGCTCCTACGAGCAGTACTTC,CASSSTGQSSYEQYF
-,TRBV6-5,-,TRBJ1-2,TGTGCCAGCAGCGGGATCTATGGCTACACCTTC,CASSGIYGYTF
-,TRBV6-1,-,TRBJ2-5,TGTGCCAGGAGACCGCAGGGGAAAGAGACCCAGTACTTC,CARRPQGKETQYF
-,TRBV30,-,TRBJ1-1,TGTGCCTGGACTTGGGGAGGGTTCAACACTGAAGCTTTCTTT,CAWTWGGFNTEAFF
TRBD1,TRBV6-4,-,TRBJ2-4,TGTGCCAGCAGTGACCGGGACAGGGTTCGGGAGACACTAGCCAAAAACATTCAGTACTTC,CASSDRDRVRETLAKNIQYF
TRBD1,TRBV6-5,-,TRBJ1-2,TGTGCCAGCAGTTATGGGACAGGGTACTATGGCTACACCTTC,CASSYGTGYYGYTF
-,TRBV11-3,-,TRBJ2-2,TGTGCCAGCAAGTCGAGGGACACCGGGGAGCTGTTTTTT,CASKSRDTGELFF
TRBD2,TRBV19,-,TRBJ2-1,TGTGCCAGTAGTATTTGGACTAGCGGGAGTAATGAGCAGTTCTTC,CASSIWTSGSNEQFF
TRBD2,TRBV5-4,-,TRBJ2-1,TGTGCCAGCAGCTCCTCTGGGACTAGGTCCTACAATGAGCAGTTCTTC,CASSSSGTRSYNEQFF
TRBD1,TRBV7-6,-,TRBJ1-2,TGTGCCAGCAGCTCAGCCCGGACAGGGGGATTTGGCTACACCTTC,CASSSARTGGFGYTF
-,TRBV19,-,TRBJ1-1,TGTGCCAGTTCCCGGGTGGGGCCCCAGGACACTGAAGCTTTCTTT,CASSRVGPQDTEAFF
-,TRBV30,once,TRBJ1-2,TGTGCCTGGAGGTCCCTGGACAGTAACTATGGCTACACCTTC,CAWRSLDSNYGYTF
TRBD2,TRBV7-7,few,TRBJ2-7,TGTGCTAGCAGCTTCCCCCCGACGGGAGGGAGCTCCTACGAGCAGTACTTC,CASSFPPTGGSSYEQYF
-,TRBV15,-,TRBJ1-5,TGTGCCACCAGCAGAGATACGGCCATAGCGAGCAATCAGCCCCAGCATTTT,CATSRDTAIASNQPQHF
TRBD2,TRBV7-3,-,TRBJ2-5,TGTGCCAGCAGCTTAACGGGCCTAGCGGGAGGGCCAGGATCGGGAGAGACCCAGTACTTC,CASSLTGLAGGPGSGETQYF
-,TRBV18,-,TRBJ2-3,TGTGCCAGCTCACCTCAGAACTACGGGGCAGATACGCAGTATTTT,CASSPQNYGADTQYF
-,TRBV7-9,once,TRBJ2-3,TGTGCCAGCAGCTTAACAGCATCAGATACGCAGTATTTT,CASSLTASDTQYF
TRBD2,TRBV2,-,TRBJ2-7,TGTGCCAGCAGAGCCGGGACTAGCGTCTACGAGCAGTACTTC,CASRAGTSVYEQYF
-,TRBV5-1,-,TRBJ2-5,TGCGCCAGCAGCTTCCAACAGGGCCAAGAGACCCAGTACTTC,CASSFQQGQETQYF
TRBD1,TRBV6-6,-,TRBJ1-5,TGTGCCAGCAGACCGACAGGGGGCAATCAGCCCCAGCATTTT,CASRPTGGNQPQHF
TRBD2,TRBV9,-,TRBJ2-1,TGTGCCAGCAGCGTAGGGTGGGGGGGGGACAATGAGCAGTTCTTC,CASSVGWGGDNEQFF
TRBD1,TRBV19,-,TRBJ1-1,TGTGCCAGTAGTGTCCGGGACAGGAACACTGAAGCTTTCTTT,CASSVRDRNTEAFF
TRBD2,TRBV7-2,-,TRBJ2-5,TGTGCCAGCAGCCGTAGCGGGAAGCAAGAGACCCAGTACTTC,CASSRSGKQETQYF
TRBD1,TRBV7-3,-,TRBJ1-2,TGTGCCAGCACCCGGACAGGGAAAAACTATGGCTACACCTTC,CASTRTGKNYGYTF